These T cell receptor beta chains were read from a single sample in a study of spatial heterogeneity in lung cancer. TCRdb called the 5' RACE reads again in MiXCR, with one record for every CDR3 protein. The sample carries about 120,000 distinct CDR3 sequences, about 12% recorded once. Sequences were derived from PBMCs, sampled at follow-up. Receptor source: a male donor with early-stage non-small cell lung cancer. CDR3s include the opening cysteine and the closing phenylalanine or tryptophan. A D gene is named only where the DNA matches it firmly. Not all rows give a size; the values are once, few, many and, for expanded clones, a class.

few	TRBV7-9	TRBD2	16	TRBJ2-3	TGTGCCAGCAGCTTAGATATCGGGGGGGCCACAGATACGCAGTATTTT	CASSLDIGGATDTQYF
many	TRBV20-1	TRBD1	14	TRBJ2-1	TGCAGTGCTAGAAAGGGACAGGGGTTATTTGAGCAGTTCTTC	CSARKGQGLFEQFF
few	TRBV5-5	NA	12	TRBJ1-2	TGTGCCAGCAGCCCTAAGGGGCGGGGCTACACCTTC	CASSPKGRGYTF
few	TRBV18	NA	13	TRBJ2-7	TGTGCCAGCTCACCAGGGAACGGGTACGAGCAGTACTTC	CASSPGNGYEQYF
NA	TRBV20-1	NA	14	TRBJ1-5	TGCAGTGCTACGAAGTCAGGGGTCAATCAGCCCCAGCATTTT	CSATKSGVNQPQHF
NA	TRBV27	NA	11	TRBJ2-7	TGTGCCAGCGGGGGTACTATGTTCCAGTACTTC	CASGGTMFQYF
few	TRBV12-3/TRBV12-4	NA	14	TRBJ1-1	TGTGCCAGCATCACCGGGACAAAGAACACTGAAGCTTTCTTT	CASITGTKNTEAFF
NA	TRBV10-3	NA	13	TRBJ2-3	TGTGCCCATAAGAGGCGACGCACAGATACGCAGTATTTT	CAHKRRRTDTQYF
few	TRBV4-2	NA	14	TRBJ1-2	TGTGCCAGCAGCCAACTAACAGAGGTCTATAGCTACACCTTC	CASSQLTEVYSYTF
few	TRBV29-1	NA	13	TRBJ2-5	TGCAGCGTTGAACTTCGGGATCGGGAGACCCAGTACTTC	CSVELRDRETQYF
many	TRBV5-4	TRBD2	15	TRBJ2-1	TGTGCCAGCAGTTATACTAGCGGGGGGTACAATGAGCAGTTCTTC	CASSYTSGGYNEQFF
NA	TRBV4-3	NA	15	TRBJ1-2	TGCGCCAGCAGCCAAGTGACAGCTCCAAACTATGGCTACACCTTC	CASSQVTAPNYGYTF
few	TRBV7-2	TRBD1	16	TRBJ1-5	TGTGCCAGCAGCTTAGCAGGATCGACAGGGGGTCAGCCCCAGCATTTT	CASSLAGSTGGQPQHF
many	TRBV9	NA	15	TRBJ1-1	TGTGCCAGCAGGAAGACGGGGAGCGAGAACACTGAAGCTTTCTTT	CASRKTGSENTEAFF
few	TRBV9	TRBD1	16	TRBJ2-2	TGTGCCAGCAGCGGAGGACAGGGTCCCGACACCGGGGAGCTGTTTTTT	CASSGGQGPDTGELFF
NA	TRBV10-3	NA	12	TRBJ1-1	TGTGCCATCAGTGAGAAGGATGATGAAGCTTTCTTT	CAISEKDDEAFF
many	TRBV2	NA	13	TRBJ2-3	TGTGCCAGCAGGGATGGCGTCTCAGATACGCAGTATTTT	CASRDGVSDTQYF
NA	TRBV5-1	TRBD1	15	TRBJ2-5	TGCGCCAGCAGCTTTGTAGGACAGGGGACGGAGACCCAGTACTTC	CASSFVGQGTETQYF
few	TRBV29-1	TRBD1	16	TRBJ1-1	TGCAGCGCTCACCCCAGGGGGGGGGCGGGGAACACTGAAGCTTTCTTT	CSAHPRGGAGNTEAFF
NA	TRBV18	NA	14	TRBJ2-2	TGTGCCAGCTCACCTTCCGTGCGAACCGGGGAGCTGTTTTTT	CASSPSVRTGELFF
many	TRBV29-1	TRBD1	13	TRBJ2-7	TGCAGCGTTGGAGGGACAGGAAAAGTCGAGCAGTACTTC	CSVGGTGKVEQYF
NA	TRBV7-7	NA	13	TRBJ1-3	TGTGCCTGGGCCTCAGGTCCTGGAAACACCATATATTTT	CAWASGPGNTIYF
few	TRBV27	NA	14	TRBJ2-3	TGTGCCAGCAGTTTTGTTGGGTATAGAGATACGCAGTATTTT	CASSFVGYRDTQYF
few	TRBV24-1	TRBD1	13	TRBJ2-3	TGTGCCACTCGCGACAGGGCCACAGATACGCAGTATTTT	CATRDRATDTQYF
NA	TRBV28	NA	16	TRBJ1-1	TGTGCCAGCAGCCCCTCCCCAGGGACATCGAACACTGAAGCTTTCTTT	CASSPSPGTSNTEAFF
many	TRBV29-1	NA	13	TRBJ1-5	TGCAGCGTTGATACAGGAAACAATCAGCCCCAGCATTTT	CSVDTGNNQPQHF
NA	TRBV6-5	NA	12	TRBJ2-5	TGTGCCAGCAGTTCAGGGAAAGAGACCCAGTACTTC	CASSSGKETQYF
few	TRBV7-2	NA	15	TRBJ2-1	TGTGCCAGCAGCTTAGGGAATTCTCTCTACAATGAGCAGTTCTTC	CASSLGNSLYNEQFF
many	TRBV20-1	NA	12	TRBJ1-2	TGCAGTGCTAGACGGACACCCTATGGCTACACCTTC	CSARRTPYGYTF
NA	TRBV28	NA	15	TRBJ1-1	TGTGCCAGCAGTTTATGGTCAGGGAGAGGAACTGAAGCTTTCTTT	CASSLWSGRGTEAFF
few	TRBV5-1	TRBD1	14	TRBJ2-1	TGCGCCAGCAGCCAGGGACAGGGGCCCAATGAGCAGTTCTTC	CASSQGQGPNEQFF
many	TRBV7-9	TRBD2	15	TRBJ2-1	TGTGCCAGCAGCTTACGCGGGGGGCGCTACAATGAGCAGTTCTTC	CASSLRGGRYNEQFF
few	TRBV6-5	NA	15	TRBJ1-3	TGTGCCAGCAGCGTCCGGGCGTACTCTGGAAACACCATATATTTT	CASSVRAYSGNTIYF
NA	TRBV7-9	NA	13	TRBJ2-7	TGTGCCAGCAGCCCAAAGCAATCCTACGAGCAGTACTTC	CASSPKQSYEQYF
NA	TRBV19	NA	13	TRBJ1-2	TGTGCCAGTAGTAGGACGGCTAACTATGGCTACACCTTC	CASSRTANYGYTF
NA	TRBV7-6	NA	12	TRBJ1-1	TGTGCCAGCAGCTTAGGGGCAGGAGAAGCTTTCTTT	CASSLGAGEAFF
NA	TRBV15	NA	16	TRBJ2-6	TGTGCCACCAGCAGGGATGGGGAGACTGGGGCCAACGTCCTGACTTTC	CATSRDGETGANVLTF
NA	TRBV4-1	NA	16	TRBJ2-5	TGCGCCAGCAGCCAAGGATCGCTGGACGGGGCAGAGACCCAGTACTTC	CASSQGSLDGAETQYF
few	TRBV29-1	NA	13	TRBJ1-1	TGCAGCGGTAGCTCCTTTTCCACCCCTGAAGCTTTCTTT	CSGSSFSTPEAFF
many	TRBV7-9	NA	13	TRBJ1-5	TGTGCCAGCAGGGCTAAAGGCAATCAGCCCCAGCATTTT	CASRAKGNQPQHF
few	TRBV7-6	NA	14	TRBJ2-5	TGTGCCAGCAGCGCTGGGACTCTCCAAGAGACCCAGTACTTC	CASSAGTLQETQYF
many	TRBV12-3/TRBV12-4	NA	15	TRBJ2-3	TGTGCCAGCAGTTTGCGGGGCGCAGAAAGAGATACGCAGTATTTT	CASSLRGAERDTQYF
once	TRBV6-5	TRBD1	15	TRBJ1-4	TGTGCCAGCAGTCCTGGACAGGCAGCGGCTGAAAAACTGTTTTTT	CASSPGQAAAEKLFF
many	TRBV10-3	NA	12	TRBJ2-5	TGTGCCATCTCCGGCGGGGAAGAGACCCAGTACTTC	CAISGGEETQYF
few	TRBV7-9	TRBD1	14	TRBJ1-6	TGTGCCAGCAGCTTGGGACAGGTTCGATCACCCCTCCACTTT	CASSLGQVRSPLHF